Listed here are 25 T cell receptor beta chains from one sample, sequenced in a study of blood T cell repertoires in COVID-19. The repertoire was sequenced with immunoSEQ multiplex PCR; TCRdb's copy has only in-frame clones and lacks some. This table has about 70,000 clones, 85% appearing once. Input material: peripheral blood. The source is a man older than 75 with acute or convalescent COVID-19.

The genes are TRBV11-2 and TRBJ2-3; 15 bases line up with TRBD2. This CDR3 has 17 residues. Germline trimming cut 3 bases from V and 6 bases from J; bases unmatched to any gene: 7. Germline loops: CDR1 SGHAT, CDR2 FQNNGV. This CDR3 reads CASSFAGLAGGPDTQYF. The CDR3 DNA is TGTGCCAGCAGCTTCGCCGGACTAGCGGGAGGGCCTGATACGCAGTATTTT.

This chain links TRBV7-9 with TRBJ1-1; the D is unclear. The V end lost 4 bases, the J end lost 5 bases, and 8 bases lay between the germline ends. Germline V gives CDR1 SEHNR, CDR2 FQNEAQ (reference sequence). This CDR3 is 12 amino acids long. CDR3 nucleotide sequence: TGTGCCAGCAGCTCTATGAGGACTGAAGCTTTCTTT. This sequence encodes CASSSMRTEAFF.

The gene calls are TRBV15 and TRBJ2-7; a possible D gene is TRBD2 (6 bases). Per germline, CDR1 LNHNV and CDR2 YYDKDF (reference sequence). There are 13 residues in the CDR3. V lost 1 base and J 4 bases, leaving 8 bases between the germline ends. DNA of the CDR3: TGTGCCACCAGCAGAGGAGCGGGTTACGAGCAGTACTTC. As protein: CATSRGAGYEQYF.

V and J are TRBV30 and TRBJ1-1; the D gene is possibly TRBD1 (5 bases). The CDR3 extends over 13 amino acids. Germline CDR1 reads GTSNPN; CDR2 reads SVGIG (reference sequence). V lost 4 bases to trimming and J lost 4 bases, with 13 bases between them. CDR3 DNA sequence: TGTGCCTGGACGGCAGGGCCTCGCACTGAAGCTTTCTTT. It codes for CAWTAGPRTEAFF.

This chain links TRBV11-1 with TRBJ2-3; the match to TRBD1 covers 7 bases. Germline CDR1 reads SGHAT; CDR2 reads FQDESV (reference sequence). Trimming at V came to 5 bases and at J to 5 bases, leaving 13 bases not matched to a gene. This CDR3 is 16 amino acids long. CDR3: CASSLDRARRGDTQYF. In nucleotides, the CDR3 is TGTGCCAGCAGCCTAGACAGGGCCAGACGTGGAGATACGCAGTATTTT.

This clone was recorded a few times. A read error may account for a junction end that differs from germline. The rearrangement joins TRBV27 to TRBJ1-2; 7 bases line up with TRBD1. This CDR3 is 13 amino acids long. Germline-derived CDR1 and CDR2 are MNHEY and SMNVEV (reference sequence). CDR3 DNA: TGTGCCAGCGGTCGAGGAGGACAGGCGAACCGCAGCTTC. Encoded protein: CASGRGGQANRSF.

The V call is TRBV10-3, the J call TRBJ1-2; the match to TRBD1 covers 8 bases. Trimming at V came to 4 bases and at J to 7 bases, leaving 8 bases not matched to a gene. Germline V lookup: CDR1 ENHRY, CDR2 SYGVKD. CDR3 length: 14 residues. CDR3 bases: TGTGCCATCAGTGGCGCCGGACAGGGAGCTGGCTACACCTTC. It codes for CAISGAGQGAGYTF.

A few counts support this clone. The chain's CDR3 is CASSRDSSSYEQYF. CDR3 bases: TGCGCCAGCTCCCGGGACAGCAGCTCCTACGAGCAGTACTTC. The chain is built from TRBV5-1 and TRBJ2-7; TRBD1 matches at 7 bases. Germline V gives CDR1 SGHRS, CDR2 YFSETQ. V gave up 7 bases and J gave up 0 bases; unmatched junction bases: 7. The CDR3 contains 14 residues.

The chain uses TRBV24-1 and TRBJ1-2; D is ambiguous. Germline CDR1 reads KGHDR; CDR2 reads SFDVKD. Trimming pared 1 base from V and 4 bases from J, leaving 6 bases between. This CDR3 has 13 amino acids. This chain's CDR3 is CATSDLTSYGYTF. CDR3 sequence (DNA): TGTGCCACCAGTGATTTAACCAGCTATGGCTACACCTTC.

This chain links TRBV5-1 with TRBJ1-4, with 10 bases lining up with TRBD1. V lost 4 bases, J lost 5 bases, and 8 bases stayed unmatched. Germline V gives CDR1 SGHRS, CDR2 YFSETQ. This CDR3 is 16 amino acids long. The CDR3 DNA reads as TGCGCCAGCAGCATACAGGGACAGGGGTACAATGAAAAACTGTTTTTT. Encoded protein: CASSIQGQGYNEKLFF.

This clone showed up just once. This chain connects TRBV12-5 to TRBJ2-3; no definite D call. Germline CDR1 is LGHNT and CDR2 is FRNRAP. CDR3 length equals 15 residues. Trimming removed 1 base from V and 4 bases from J, with 12 bases in between. The CDR3 sequence is CASGLGSLSADTQYF. Written as DNA, the CDR3 is TGTGCTAGTGGTTTGGGGAGTTTATCGGCAGATACGCAGTATTTT.

The J gene is TRBJ2-2, the V gene TRBV19; the D gene is possibly TRBD1 (5 bases). The germline V gene encodes CDR1 LNHDA and CDR2 SQIVND (reference sequence). Deletions cut 3 bases from V and 5 bases from J, with 13 bases between. The CDR3 extends over 15 amino acids. The DNA of the CDR3 is TGTGCCAGTAGTATCGGCAGGGCATGGACCGGGGAGCTGTTTTTT. It encodes CASSIGRAWTGELFF.

This sequence joins TRBV28 and TRBJ1-5; 9 bases are a match to TRBD1. V was pared by 2 bases and J by 6 bases, with 2 bases of the junction left unmatched. This CDR3 contains 14 residues. In germline, CDR1 is MDHEN, CDR2 SYDVKM. The CDR3 bases are TGTGCCAGCAGTTTAGGGACAGGGCCTCAGCCCCAGCATTTT. Its protein product is CASSLGTGPQPQHF.

This clone appeared a single time. The chain is built from TRBV5-5 and TRBJ1-2; weak D call: TRBD1 (5 bases). The CDR3 spans 16 residues. The germline V gene encodes CDR1 SGHKS and CDR2 YYEKEE (reference sequence). Trimming pared 0 bases from V and 7 bases from J, leaving 19 bases between. The CDR3 bases are TGTGCCAGCAGCTTGGCCCAAGGGCCCAGGGTCGGTGGCTACACCTTC. Translation: CASSLAQGPRVGGYTF.

The chain has TRBV11-1 and TRBJ1-1; a possible D gene is TRBD1 (5 bases). V lost 2 bases and J lost 3, with 10 bases in between. The length of the CDR3 is 14 residues. In germline, CDR1 is SGHAT, CDR2 FQDESV (reference sequence). This CDR3 is CASSLQGRDTEAFF. The CDR3 nucleotides are TGTGCCAGCAGCTTACAGGGAAGGGACACTGAAGCTTTCTTT.

V and J are TRBV3-1 (or the pseudogene TRBV3-2) and TRBJ1-3; 8 positions match TRBD1. J was trimmed by 0 bases and V by 4 bases; bases with no gene match: 11. The germline CDR1 and CDR2 sequences are LGHDT and YNNKEL (reference sequence). CDR3 length equals 18 residues. CDR3 region: CASSPWTGPNVSGNTIYF. DNA for the CDR3: TGTGCCAGCAGCCCCTGGACAGGGCCCAACGTCTCTGGAAACACCATATATTTT.

CDR3: CASRGDRGGVWFF. CDR3 in DNA: TGTGCCAGCAGGGGAGACAGGGGAGGGGTGTGGTTCTTC. The genes are TRBV6-5 and TRBJ2-1, with a tentative D call TRBD1 (8 bases). CDR1 and CDR2 (germline): MNHEY, SVGAGI. Deletions cut 6 bases from V and 15 bases from J, with 21 bases between. The CDR3 runs 13 residues.

V gene TRBV9 combines with J gene TRBJ1-6, with D perhaps TRBD1 (5 bases). With 4 bases removed from V and 5 bases from J, the gap between germline ends came to 13 bases. The CDR3 consists of 15 residues. Germline CDR1 SGDLS, CDR2 YYNGEE. The CDR3: CASSPRQIDNSPLHF. Here the CDR3 DNA reads TGTGCCAGCAGCCCGAGACAGATAGATAATTCACCCCTCCACTTT.

The chain recombines TRBV5-6 with TRBJ2-2; 10 nucleotides line up with TRBD2. Germline V CDR1 and CDR2: SGHDT, YYEEEE. The junction had 6 bases not matched to a gene; V was cut back by 2 bases and J by 2 bases. The CDR3 consists of 17 residues. CDR3 loop: CASSFQAGGGNTGELFF. DNA for the CDR3: TGTGCCAGCAGCTTTCAAGCGGGAGGGGGAAACACCGGGGAGCTGTTTTTT.

CDR3 bases: TGTGCCAGCAGCGATGCGGGTCGGAACACCGGGGAGCTGTTTTTT. Its protein is CASSDAGRNTGELFF. The chain carries TRBV6-2 or TRBV6-3 and TRBJ2-2; perhaps TRBD2 as D (5 bases). CDR1 is MNHEY, CDR2 SVGEGT, per germline. V dropped 6 bases and J dropped 1 base, with 12 bases sitting between them. This CDR3 contains 15 residues.

The chain recombines TRBV5-1 with TRBJ2-3; D is unclear. The germline V gene encodes CDR1 SGHRS and CDR2 YFSETQ. The CDR3 is 13 amino acids. V lost 6 bases, J lost 5 bases, and 13 bases lay in between. CDR3 in DNA: TGCGCCAGCAAAGCTGCCTCGAAAGATACGCAGTATTTT. Translated, it gives CASKAASKDTQYF.

This clone has a handful of counts. The chain uses TRBV5-1 and TRBJ2-5, with a possible D match to TRBD1 (6 bases). This CDR3 spans 13 amino acids. Germline CDR1 reads SGHRS; CDR2 reads YFSETQ. Trimming took 6 bases from V and 4 from J, leaving 13 bases between them. The CDR3 is CASNQQGSETQYF. In DNA, the CDR3 is TGCGCCAGCAACCAACAGGGATCAGAGACCCAGTACTTC.

The sample holds one count of this clone. The rearrangement joins TRBV5-1 to TRBJ2-5; D is possibly TRBD1 (5 bases). The CDR3 loop spans 14 amino acids. Looked up from germline, CDR1 is SGHRS and CDR2 is YFSETQ. V was cut by 0 bases and J by 2 bases, with 8 bases left in between. CDR3 sequence (DNA): TGCGCCAGCAGCTTGGGAGGACATCAAGAGACCCAGTACTTC. Translation gives CASSLGGHQETQYF.

This rearrangement joins TRBV2 to TRBJ2-5, with a weak D call TRBD2 (6 bases). CDR1 and CDR2 from the germline V gene are SNHLY and FYNNEI. The CDR3 has 13 residues. Trimming shortened V by 7 bases and J by 4 bases, and 13 bases separated the two germline ends. CDR3 loop: CASTRDFTETQYF. DNA of the CDR3: TGTGCCAGCACCCGGGACTTCACAGAGACCCAGTACTTC.

The chain joins TRBV5-4 to TRBJ2-2, with 11 bases matching TRBD2. The CDR3 contains 18 residues. The trim removed 3 bases at V and 4 bases at J, leaving 11 bases unmatched. The germline V gene has CDR1 SGHNT and CDR2 YYREEE (reference sequence). The CDR3 region is CASSSTGGLAGGTGELFF. CDR3 coding DNA: TGTGCCAGCAGCTCGACAGGGGGGCTAGCGGGAGGCACCGGGGAGCTGTTTTTT.